The clone carrying this T cell receptor (beta chain) was observed at least ten times. The antigen remains unidentified. One entry per CDR3 protein results from TCRdb running MiXCR on the reads. The repertoire holds some 900,000 distinct CDR3 sequences, with 30% to 35% as singletons. This record belongs to a study of T cell repertoires in cytomegalovirus infection. The overall study: The authors relied on CMV epitopes, both recently identified HLA-C-restricted and well-studied HLA-B-restricted. It was the public TCR beta signatures that indicated both CMV infection and matching HLA type. General study results and limits: CMV carriers having the relevant HLA were flagged by cumulative public TCR beta family frequency. What dominated the ex vivo response were HLA-C-restricted CMV-specific TCR beta clonotypes.

The CDR3 covers 16 residues. CDR1 MGHRA and CDR2 YSYEKL come from the germline V gene. The ends lost 0 bases at V and 9 bases at J; junction bases unmatched: 11. The specimen comprised cultured CD8+ T cells from PBMCs, sampled from culture after CMV antigen stimulation. The source is a human donor in good health (CMV status not recorded). Some clones in this sample may be carry-over from other donors' samples. The gene calls are TRBV4-1 and TRBJ2-1; TRBD2 agrees at 7 bases. The CDR3 here is CASSQEVGGKVGEQFF. For the CDR3, the DNA is TGCGCCAGCAGCCAAGAAGTCGGGGGGAAGGTCGGTGAGCAGTTCTTC.